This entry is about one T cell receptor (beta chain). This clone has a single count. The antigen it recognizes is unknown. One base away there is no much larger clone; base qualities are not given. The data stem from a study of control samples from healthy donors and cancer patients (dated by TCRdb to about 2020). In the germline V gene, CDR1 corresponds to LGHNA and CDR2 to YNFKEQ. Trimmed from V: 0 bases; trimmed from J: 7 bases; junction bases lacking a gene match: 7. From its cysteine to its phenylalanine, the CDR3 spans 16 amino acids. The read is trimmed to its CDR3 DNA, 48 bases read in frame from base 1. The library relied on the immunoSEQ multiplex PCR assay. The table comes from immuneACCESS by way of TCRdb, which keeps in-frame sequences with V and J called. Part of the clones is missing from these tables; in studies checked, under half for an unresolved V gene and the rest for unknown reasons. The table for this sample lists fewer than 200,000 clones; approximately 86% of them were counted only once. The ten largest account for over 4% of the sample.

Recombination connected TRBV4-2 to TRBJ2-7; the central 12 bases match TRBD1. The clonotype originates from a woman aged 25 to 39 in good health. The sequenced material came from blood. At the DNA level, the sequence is TGTGCCAGCAGCCAAGATATGGGACAGGGGGCGGGGGAGCAGTACTTC. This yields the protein CASSQDMGQGAGEQYF.